A selection of T cell receptor beta chains follows, all from one sample in a study of shared clonotypes between healthy human individuals. Profiling relied on immunoSEQ multiplex PCR, and the TCRdb table lists in-frame clones only, not all of them. The sample lists tens of thousands of clones, 62% occurring once. Source material: memory CD8+ T cells sorted from blood. Every receptor here comes from a young man in good health. The CDR3 runs from the conserved cysteine through the conserved F or W. Each record gives: D gene, V gene, clone size, J gene, CDR3 length, CDR3 protein, CDR3 DNA. D genes are given only for firm matches. Part of the rows lack a size; the others show once, few, many or a class for expanded clones.

>TRBD2|TRBV18|.|TRBJ2-1|15
CAGTSGSPASNEQFF
TGTGCCGGGACTAGCGGGAGCCCAGCCAGCAATGAGCAGTTCTTC
>TRBD2|TRBV18|.|TRBJ2-1|16
CASSPPSSGDYNEQFF
TGTGCCAGCTCACCACCGTCTAGCGGAGATTACAATGAGCAGTTCTTC
>TRBD2|TRBV6-4|many|TRBJ2-1|14
CASSDSGTSGGQFF
TGTGCCAGCAGTGACTCCGGGACTAGCGGAGGGCAGTTCTTC
>TRBD1|TRBV27|few|TRBJ2-7|14
CASSYKDRGIEQYF
TGTGCCAGCAGTTATAAGGACAGGGGGATCGAGCAGTACTTC
>TRBD2|TRBV2|few|TRBJ2-5|16
CASSSTLAGGPETQYF
TGTGCCAGCAGTTCAACTCTAGCGGGAGGACCAGAGACCCAGTACTTC
>.|TRBV5-5|few|TRBJ2-7|14
CASSLSRGNYEQYF
TGTGCCAGCAGCTTGAGTAGGGGAAACTACGAGCAGTACTTC
>.|TRBV7-2|.|TRBJ1-5|13
CASSLSGNQPQHF
TGTGCCAGCAGCTTATCTGGCAATCAGCCCCAGCATTTT
>TRBD1|TRBV7-9|.|TRBJ1-2|15
CASSFYDRGRNGYTF
TGTGCCAGCAGCTTCTACGACAGGGGTAGGAATGGCTACACTTTC
>TRBD2|TRBV7-2|many|TRBJ2-3|15
CASSFDSGGTDTQYF
TGTGCCAGCAGCTTTGATAGCGGGGGCACAGATACGCAGTATTTT
>.|TRBV2|many|TRBJ2-6|15
CASSEWQAGANVLTF
TGTGCCAGCAGTGAGTGGCAGGCTGGGGCCAACGTCCTGACTTTC
>.|TRBV28|.|TRBJ1-5|13
CASMDRKDQPQHF
TGTGCCAGCATGGATAGAAAAGATCAGCCCCAGCATTTT
>.|TRBV27|.|TRBJ2-1|13
CASSLIAYNEQFF
TGTGCCAGCAGTTTAATAGCGTACAATGAGCAGTTCTTC
>.|TRBV6-5|.|TRBJ1-5|15
CASSYGTDGNQPQHF
TGTGCCAGCAGTTACGGGACGGACGGCAATCAGCCCCAGCATTTT
>.|TRBV28|.|TRBJ1-5|14
CATKTSHSNQPQHF
TGTGCCACCAAGACAAGCCATAGCAATCAGCCCCAGCATTTT
>.|TRBV28|.|TRBJ1-4|15
CASSDDRVGGSKLFF
TGTGCCAGCAGTGACGACCGGGTCGGGGGTTCAAAACTGTTTTTT
>.|TRBV30|.|TRBJ1-4|12
CAYTRGGLELFF
TGTGCCTACACCCGGGGGGGGCTGGAACTGTTTTTT
>TRBD1|TRBV29-1|.|TRBJ2-1|14
CSVEGHRGESEQFF
TGCAGCGTTGAAGGGCACAGGGGAGAATCTGAGCAGTTCTTC
>.|TRBV25-1|.|TRBJ2-4|13
CASSDRAKNIQYF
TGTGCCAGCAGTGATCGAGCCAAAAACATTCAGTACTTC
>.|TRBV30|.|TRBJ2-3|14
CAWSVIRESDTQYF
TGTGCCTGGAGTGTAATCAGGGAATCAGATACGCAGTATTTT
>TRBD2|TRBV5-4|.|TRBJ2-3|15
CASSPGLDSTDTQYF
TGTGCCAGCAGCCCCGGACTAGATAGCACAGATACGCAGTATTTT
>.|TRBV6-6|.|TRBJ2-1|12
CASSSTSFEQFF
TGTGCCAGCAGTTCCACTAGCTTTGAGCAGTTCTTC
>.|TRBV7-3|.|TRBJ2-1|13
CASSPRFENEQFF
TGTGCCAGCAGCCCTCGGTTCGAGAATGAGCAGTTCTTC
>.|TRBV5-1|many|TRBJ2-1|15
CASSSLTAPYNEQFF
TGCGCCAGCAGCTCCCTAACGGCTCCCTACAATGAGCAGTTCTTC
>.|TRBV6-1|.|TRBJ1-5|15
CASSIGFRVVQPQHF
TGTGCCAGCAGTATCGGGTTCAGGGTGGTTCAGCCCCAGCATTTT
>.|TRBV7-9|.|TRBJ2-5|12
CASSLTVETQYF
TGTGCCAGCAGCCTGACTGTGGAGACCCAGTACTTC
>TRBD1|TRBV25-1|.|TRBJ2-3|17
CASSEYQGTGAPDTQYF
TGTGCCAGCAGTGAATATCAAGGGACAGGGGCCCCGGATACGCAGTATTTT
>.|TRBV2|once|TRBJ2-2|16
CASSDPGTTNTGELFF
TGTGCCAGCAGTGACCCCGGGACCACGAACACCGGGGAGCTGTTTTTT
>.|TRBV28|many|TRBJ2-7|12
CASSPETYEQYF
TGTGCCAGCAGTCCCGAAACCTACGAGCAGTACTTC
>TRBD2|TRBV30|once|TRBJ2-7|14
CAWSQGAGAPEQYF
TGTGCCTGGAGTCAAGGGGCGGGAGCTCCCGAGCAGTACTTC
>.|TRBV15|.|TRBJ2-7|15
CATSSHRDRTAEQYF
TGTGCCACCAGCAGCCACCGTGACCGAACGGCCGAGCAGTACTTC
>TRBD2|TRBV9|.|TRBJ2-5|16
CASSQTDSGNQETQYF
TGTGCCAGCAGCCAGACCGACAGCGGGAACCAAGAGACCCAGTACTTC
>TRBD1|TRBV28|.|TRBJ2-5|15
CASSFFGTAQETQYF
TGTGCCAGCAGTTTCTTCGGGACAGCACAAGAGACCCAGTACTTC
>.|TRBV5-1|.|TRBJ1-4|14
CASSLRPRDEKLFF
TGCGCCAGCAGCTTGAGGCCACGAGATGAAAAACTGTTTTTT
>.|TRBV9|few|TRBJ2-3|15
CASSVVGSGTDTQYF
TGTGCCAGCAGCGTGGTCGGGTCCGGCACAGATACGCAGTATTTT
>.|TRBV19|many|TRBJ2-1|18
CASSLTDASKGLYNEQFF
TGTGCCAGTAGCTTAACCGACGCCTCGAAAGGTCTTTACAATGAGCAGTTCTTC
>TRBD2|TRBV27|many|TRBJ2-7|15
CASSLFGTTSFEQYF
TGTGCCAGCAGTTTATTCGGGACTACCTCTTTCGAGCAGTACTTC
>.|TRBV11-2|.|TRBJ1-3|13
CASSRFSGNTIYF
TGTGCCAGCAGTAGATTCTCTGGAAACACCATATATTTT
>TRBD1|TRBV28|.|TRBJ2-2|15
CASSQGARDTGELFF
TGTGCCAGCAGTCAGGGGGCGCGGGACACCGGGGAGCTGTTTTTT
>TRBD2|TRBV4-1|few|TRBJ2-5|14
CASSQEAGVVAQYF
TGCGCCAGCAGCCAGGAAGCGGGGGTCGTGGCCCAGTACTTC
>.|TRBV29-1|.|TRBJ2-2|13
CSVVDTLTGELFF
TGCAGCGTTGTGGACACCCTTACCGGGGAGCTGTTTTTT
>.|TRBV25-1|.|TRBJ2-2|12
CASSGLTGELFF
TGTGCCAGCAGTGGACTCACCGGGGAGCTGTTTTTT
>.|TRBV15|.|TRBJ2-1|16
CATIEGEGSAFNEQFF
TGTGCCACCATAGAGGGGGAGGGGAGCGCTTTCAATGAGCAGTTCTTC
>.|TRBV25-1|.|TRBJ2-7|13
CASRGSDSYEQYF
TGTGCCAGCAGGGGCAGCGACTCCTACGAGCAGTACTTC
>.|TRBV5-8|.|TRBJ2-6|16
CASSLGVDSGANVLTF
TGTGCCAGCAGCTTGGGAGTAGACTCTGGGGCCAACGTCCTGACTTTC
>.|TRBV5-6|few|TRBJ2-3|16
CASSQLRDTISDTQYF
TGTGCCAGCAGTCAACTACGGGACACGATATCAGATACGCAGTATTTT
>TRBD1|TRBV11-2|.|TRBJ2-1|15
CASSPSGTGDPEQFF
TGTGCCAGCAGCCCCTCCGGGACAGGGGATCCAGAGCAGTTCTTC
>TRBD1|TRBV9|.|TRBJ2-7|14
CASSPRTGVWEQYF
TGTGCCAGCAGCCCGCGGACAGGGGTCTGGGAGCAGTACTTC
>.|TRBV27|.|TRBJ1-5|13
CASSLSPSSPQHF
TGTGCCAGCAGTTTATCTCCCAGTAGCCCCCAGCATTTT
>.|TRBV9|few|TRBJ2-2|14
CASSGTTNTGELFF
TGTGCCAGCAGCGGGACTACAAACACCGGGGAGCTGTTTTTT
>.|TRBV28|.|TRBJ1-1|16
CASSTPRGNLNTEAFF
TGTGCCAGCAGCACCCCCCGGGGCAACTTGAACACTGAAGCTTTCTTT
>.|TRBV28|.|TRBJ2-2|14
CASSTPRLVLELFF
TGTGCCAGCAGTACACCGCGACTAGTGCTGGAGCTGTTTTTT